Reported below is one T cell receptor beta chain. Its antigen is undetermined. Germline V gene lookup returns CDR1 MDHEN and CDR2 SYDVKM. V gave up 3 bases and J gave up 1 base, with 7 bases separating them. The CDR3 loop spans 15 amino acids. Libraries were prepared by immunoSEQ multiplex PCR; TCRdb keeps only in-frame clonotypes and omits some of them. This sample carries over 400,000 clones, roughly 87% of them seen once, and the ten largest clones take around 2.5%. Treatment here: about 20 received Ad26.COV2.S at low or high dose, single or two shots; 5 received placebo; per-sample allocation not given. Collection of the samples took place on day 63 after the first injection of vaccine or placebo. This sample is drawn from a study of Ad26.COV2.S vaccination and SARS-CoV-2 variants. Across the study: Into the muscle, Ad26.COV2.S was dosed once or twice, 56 days apart. Study-wide results and limits: Placebo recipients trailed vaccine recipients in spike-specific TCR breadth. Marked by substantial breadth, spike-specific CD8+ and CD4+ T cell responses were reportedly seen after vaccination.

This sequence originates from a person aged 18 to 65 who received the Ad26.COV2.S COVID-19 vaccine or a placebo. The sequences come from peripheral blood, collected in a trial of Ad26.COV2.S vaccine versus placebo. This rearrangement joins TRBV28 to TRBJ2-6; the D is unclear. For the CDR3, the DNA is TGTGCCAGCAGTTTCGTTGGATCTGGGGCCAACGTCCTGACTTTC. Translated, it gives CASSFVGSGANVLTF.